The 32 T cell receptor beta chains below all came from one sample that was sequenced in a study of T cell clonality in common variable immunodeficiency. Using immunoSEQ multiplex PCR, the repertoire was profiled, and TCRdb retains in-frame clones only, with some absent. Sampling found tens of thousands of clones, none seen once. The specimen sequenced was peripheral blood mononuclear cells. The source is a person aged 18 to 70 in good health.

This clone was counted at least ten times. The read terminates 3 residues ahead of where the CDR3 ends, so the germline J gene completes it. The chain has TRBV19 and TRBJ1-1, with a weak D call TRBD1 (6 bases). The germline V gene encodes CDR1 LNHDA and CDR2 SQIVND (reference sequence). CDR3 length: 16 amino acids. CDR3 amino acids: CASSMRTGSGDTEAFF. The CDR3 DNA, read in part, is TGTGCCAGTAGTATGCGAACAGGGTCCGGGGATACAGAA. The complete variable domain, with remaining parts taken from reference TRBV19 and TRBJ1-1, reads DGGITQSPKYLFRKEGQNVTLSCEQNLNHDAMYWYRQDPGQGLRLIYYSQIVNDFQKGDIAEGYSVSREKKESFPLTVTSAQKNPTAFYLCASSMRTGSGDTEAFFGQGTRLTVV.

Note on this clone: The read ends 3 residues before the CDR3 terminus; that terminus is restored from the germline J gene. The rearrangement uses TRBV11-3 and TRBJ2-1; 9 bases are a match to TRBD2. Germline lookup yields CDR1 SGHNT and CDR2 YENEEA. The V gene end was trimmed by 1 base and the J gene end by 7 bases; junction bases not matched to a gene: 5. CDR3 size: 15 residues. CDR3 DNA (partial): TGTGCCAGCAGCTTAGCGGCGGGGGGGTGGAATGAG. Translating it yields CASSLAAGGWNE. The CDR3 as a whole reads CASSLAAGGWNEQFF.

This clone occurred many times. The read ends 3 residues shy of where the CDR3 ends; the end is completed using the germline J gene. This chain uses TRBV9 with TRBJ2-1, with 11 nucleotides matching TRBD1. In germline, CDR1 is SGDLS, CDR2 YYNGEE. The CDR3 loop spans 16 amino acids. V gave up 0 bases and J gave up 5 bases; unmatched junction bases: 4. The CDR3 DNA, read in part, is TGTGCCAGCAGCGTAGAGGACAGGGGGCTAAACAATGAG. It translates to CASSVEDRGLNNE. The whole CDR3 sequence is CASSVEDRGLNNEQFF.

At least ten counts were recorded for this clone. The CDR3 extends 3 residues past the end of the read, so its final part is completed from the germline J gene. The V gene is TRBV28, the J gene TRBJ2-3; D possibly corresponds to TRBD1 (6 bases). Trimming shortened V by 4 bases and J by 3 bases, and 17 bases separated the two germline ends. Per the germline V gene, CDR1 is MDHEN and CDR2 is SYDVKM. The CDR3 contains 16 residues. The chain's CDR3 is CASSWTLRGRTDTQYF. The sequenced CDR3 bases are TGTGCCAGCAGTTGGACCCTCAGGGGCCGAACAGATACG.

This clone was detected ten times or more. The read comes to an end 3 residues before the CDR3 does, leaving the germline J gene to fill in the end. The gene calls are TRBV2 and TRBJ1-5; 9 bases are shared with TRBD1. Looked up from germline, CDR1 is SNHLY and CDR2 is FYNNEI. This CDR3 spans 13 amino acids. J was trimmed by 7 bases and V by 6 bases; bases with no gene match: 4. The CDR3 sequence: CASRQGAGQPQHF. CDR3 bases read: TGTGCCAGCAGACAGGGGGCCGGGCAGCCC.

This clone was seen repeatedly, ten times or more. The read terminates 3 residues before the CDR3 end, so the remaining end is supplied by the germline J gene. The chain has TRBV20-1 and TRBJ1-2; 7 nucleotides line up with TRBD1. The CDR3 loop spans 16 amino acids. V lost 0 bases, J lost 4 bases, and 11 bases stayed unmatched. CDR1 and CDR2 (germline): DFQATT, SNEGSKA (reference sequence). The sequenced part of the CDR3 DNA is TGCAGTGCTAGAGATCGAGGGCAGGGGGTGCCCTATGGC. Translated: CSARDRGQGVPYG. The entire CDR3 reads CSARDRGQGVPYGYTF.

This clone was seen many times. The read halts 3 residues ahead of the CDR3 end, with the missing end drawn from the germline J gene. V usage is TRBV29-1 and J usage is TRBJ1-5; perhaps TRBD1 as D (6 bases). The CDR3 is 14 residues long. Trimming stripped 4 bases from V and 2 bases from J, with 12 bases between. Germline V gene lookup returns CDR1 SQVTM and CDR2 ANQGSEA. CDR3 DNA, as far as it was read: TGCAGCGTTGGGACAGATTTCGGCAATCAGCCC. This sequence encodes CSVGTDFGNQP. The full CDR3 is CSVGTDFGNQPQHF.

This clone was detected a few times. This clone may be a read error of a much larger clone one base away. The DNA ends 3 residues before the CDR3 does, and the rest of the CDR3 is filled in from the germline J gene. The V and J genes are TRBV6-1 and TRBJ2-5, with D perhaps TRBD1 (7 bases). Germline assignment: CDR1 MNHNS and CDR2 SASEGT. CDR3 length: 16 amino acids. The CDR3: CASSEGVGGGIDTQYF. Partial CDR3 DNA: TGTGCCAGCAGTGAAGGAGTAGGGGGCGGGATAGATACC.

This clone showed up many times. The read comes to an end 3 residues before the CDR3 does, leaving the germline J gene to fill in the end. This same CDR3 is encoded by further DNA sequences in the sample. This chain links TRBV20-1 with TRBJ2-1; 9 bases are shared with TRBD2. The length of the CDR3 is 16 residues. The ends lost 0 bases at V and 7 bases at J; junction bases unmatched: 10. Germline V CDR1 and CDR2: DFQATT, SNEGSKA (reference sequence). The sequenced part of the CDR3 DNA is TGCAGTGCTAGAGATCAGCGGGAGGCCCCCCCTAATGAG. Its translation: CSARDQREAPPNE. In full, the CDR3 reads CSARDQREAPPNEQFF.

This clone was counted ten times or more. From the germline J gene comes the end of the CDR3, since the read stops 3 residues before it. The chain carries TRBV28 and TRBJ1-2, with D hard to call. V was shortened by 4 bases and J by 4 bases, with 4 bases between the two germline ends. This CDR3 contains 11 residues. Germline lookup yields CDR1 MDHEN and CDR2 SYDVKM. The sequenced CDR3 bases are TGTGCCAGCAGTTCAGTCTATGGC. Protein product: CASSSVYG. The CDR3 as a whole reads CASSSVYGYTF.

This clone was seen more than once but under ten times. The sequence runs out 3 residues before the end of the CDR3; the remainder is reconstructed from the germline J gene. The chain joins TRBV30 to TRBJ1-2; no firm D call. Germline V gene lookup returns CDR1 GTSNPN and CDR2 SVGIG (reference sequence). This CDR3 is 14 amino acids long. The CDR3 sequence is CAWSGLAGDNDYTF. The sequenced part of the CDR3 DNA is TGTGCCTGGAGCGGACTAGCGGGAGACAATGAC.

This clone was seen repeatedly, ten times or more. The CDR3 goes on 3 residues after the read ends, and that part is filled in from the germline J gene. The chain recombines TRBV18 with TRBJ2-2; D possibly matches TRBD1 or TRBD2 (5 bases each). CDR1 is KGHSH, CDR2 LQKENI, per germline. The CDR3 runs 14 residues. V lost 3 bases and J lost 1, with 6 bases in between. The CDR3 loop reads CASSPRGNTGELFF. CDR3 DNA, as far as it was read: TGTGCCAGCTCACCGAGGGGGAACACCGGGGAG.

This clone showed up many times. The sequence runs out 3 residues before the end of the CDR3; the remainder is reconstructed from the germline J gene. The chain recombines TRBV29-1 with TRBJ2-3, with 7 positions matching TRBD2. The CDR3 length is 13 residues. V lost 5 bases to trimming and J lost 2 bases; unmatched junction nucleotides: 4. Looked up from germline, CDR1 is SQVTM and CDR2 is ANQGSEA. The CDR3 here is CSVNLAATDTQYF. The covered CDR3 bases are TGCAGCGTTAATCTAGCGGCCACAGATACG.

At least ten counts were recorded for this clone. With the read ending 3 residues before the CDR3 end, the germline J gene is used to fill in that end. The chain carries TRBV18 and TRBJ2-3; no clear D gene. CDR1 is KGHSH, CDR2 LQKENI, per germline. Trimming shortened V by 5 bases and J by 2 bases, and 5 bases separated the two germline ends. The CDR3 has 12 residues. The sequenced part of the CDR3 DNA is TGTGCCAGCTCAACTGCCACAGATACG. Protein product: CASSTATDT. The whole CDR3 protein reads CASSTATDTQYF.

This clone appeared a few times. CDR3 residues: CASSLGTSGSRGTQYF. The sequenced CDR3 bases are TGCGCCAGCAGCTTGGGGACTAGCGGGAGTAGGGGGACC. The chain carries TRBV5-1 and TRBJ2-5; 13 bases are shared with TRBD2. The CDR3 end falls 3 residues outside the read, so it is completed with the germline J gene. Looked up from germline, CDR1 is SGHRS and CDR2 is YFSETQ. The V gene end was trimmed by 0 bases and the J gene end by 7 bases; junction bases not matched to a gene: 6. The CDR3 length is 16 residues.

This clone occurred many times. The observed sequence ends 3 residues before the CDR3 terminus, with the missing tail filled in from the germline J gene. The chain couples TRBV20-1 to TRBJ2-5; TRBD1 matches 8 bases. Germline trimming cut 5 bases from V and 6 bases from J; bases unmatched to any gene: 5. The CDR3 consists of 12 residues. Germline-derived CDR1 and CDR2 are DFQATT and SNEGSKA (reference sequence). The CDR3 region is CSAEDRVKTQYF. CDR3 DNA, as far as it was read: TGCAGTGCTGAGGACAGGGTAAAGACC.

This clone was counted at least ten times. With the read ending 3 residues before the CDR3 end, the germline J gene is used to fill in that end. The rearrangement joins TRBV7-6 to TRBJ1-1, with 7 bases lining up with TRBD1. Germline lookup yields CDR1 SGHVS and CDR2 FNYEAQ. This CDR3 spans 15 amino acids. V shed 5 bases, J shed 4 bases, and the junction held 10 bases outside the gene matches. CDR3 loop: CASSPDTGAVTEAFF. The CDR3 DNA, read in part, is TGTGCCAGCAGCCCGGATACAGGGGCGGTCACTGAA.

This clone was counted ten times or more. The CDR3 bases that were read are TGTGCCAGCAGCGCGACAGTTAACACCGGGGAG. Translating it yields CASSATVNTGE. The whole CDR3 sequence is CASSATVNTGELFF. The chain employs TRBV9 and TRBJ2-2; possible D gene TRBD1, 5 bases. Read sequence stops 3 residues before the CDR3 end, and the germline J gene provides the missing end. Trimming pared 3 bases from V and 2 bases from J, leaving 8 bases between. Germline lookup yields CDR1 SGDLS and CDR2 YYNGEE. CDR3 length: 14 residues.

In regard to this clone: The CDR3 end is not reached by the read, which stops 3 residues before it; the germline J gene fills it in. The rearrangement links TRBV30 to TRBJ2-3; perhaps TRBD2 as D (6 bases). The CDR3 runs 14 residues. Germline V gene lookup returns CDR1 GTSNPN and CDR2 SVGIG (reference sequence). This CDR3 is CAWSRGSGSQPQYF. CDR3 bases read: TGTGCCTGGAGCCGGGGGAGTGGTTCGCAGCCG.

This clone was seen many times. Read sequence stops 3 residues before the CDR3 end, and the germline J gene provides the missing end. The chain links TRBV5-1 to TRBJ2-2; 13 bases match TRBD2. J gave up 4 bases and V 2 bases, and 5 bases lay outside the gene matches. Germline values: CDR1 SGHRS, CDR2 YFSETQ. This CDR3 spans 17 amino acids. CDR3 bases read: TGCGCCAGCAGCTTCACTAGCGGGAGGGCCGGCACCGGGGAG. It codes for CASSFTSGRAGTGE. The entire CDR3 sequence reads CASSFTSGRAGTGELFF.

There are a few counts of this clone. The read terminates 3 residues ahead of where the CDR3 ends, so the germline J gene completes it. The J gene is TRBJ2-5, the V gene TRBV4-2; 8 bases agree with TRBD1. V was pared by 2 bases and J by 2 bases, with 4 bases of the junction left unmatched. In germline, CDR1 is LGHNA, CDR2 YNFKEQ. The CDR3 loop spans 15 amino acids. CDR3 bases read: TGTGCCAGCAGCCAAAAACAGGGGGTTCAAGAGACC. Translating it yields CASSQKQGVQET. The whole CDR3 sequence is CASSQKQGVQETQYF.

This clone was counted ten times or more. The read ends 3 residues shy of where the CDR3 ends; the end is completed using the germline J gene. This sequence joins TRBV12-3 or TRBV12-4 and TRBJ2-1, with D possibly matching TRBD1 (5 bases). This CDR3 region has 14 residues. V lost 3 bases and J 5 bases, leaving 11 bases between the germline ends. CDR3 region: CASSFDRVNNEQFF. The CDR3 DNA, read in part, is TGTGCCAGCAGTTTCGACAGAGTAAACAATGAG.

This clone was observed at least ten times. The sequenced fragment ends 3 residues before the CDR3 boundary, so the rest is inferred from the germline J gene. This chain uses TRBV20-1 with TRBJ2-5; TRBD2 agrees at 9 bases. The CDR3 has 15 amino acids. From germline, CDR1 is DFQATT and CDR2 SNEGSKA (reference sequence). The trim removed 6 bases at V and 5 bases at J, leaving 13 bases unmatched. Partial CDR3 DNA: TGCAGTGCCCCCCCGGAGGCGGGAGGGAGGGAGACC. Translation gives CSAPPEAGGRET. The CDR3 reads in full as CSAPPEAGGRETQYF.

This clone was recorded many times. The CDR3 goes on 3 residues after the read ends, and that part is filled in from the germline J gene. The V call is TRBV5-1, the J call TRBJ2-5, with TRBD2 as a possible D gene (5 bases). Germline CDR1 reads SGHRS; CDR2 reads YFSETQ. This CDR3 contains 15 residues. V was clipped by 6 bases and J by 5 bases, with 20 bases between them. The sequenced CDR3 bases are TGCGCCAGCAAGGTCGAGGGCGGGTTTTCGGAGACC. It codes for CASKVEGGFSET. The full CDR3 protein is CASKVEGGFSETQYF.

This clone was found many times. Read coverage stops 3 residues before the CDR3 terminus; the germline J gene supplies the remainder. V and J are TRBV6-1 and TRBJ2-7, with TRBD1 identical over 8 bases. Germline V gives CDR1 MNHNS, CDR2 SASEGT. This CDR3 spans 14 amino acids. J was trimmed by 5 bases and V by 4 bases; bases with no gene match: 7. Partial CDR3 DNA: TGTGCCAGCAGTGGGGGACAGGTGGGTAACGAG. Amino acid sequence: CASSGGQVGNE. In full, the CDR3 reads CASSGGQVGNEQYF.

Many counts were recorded for this clone. The missing CDR3 end, 3 residues past where the read stops, is filled in from the germline J gene. J is TRBJ1-1 and V is TRBV7-3, with D perhaps matching TRBD1 (5 bases). This CDR3 contains 15 residues. V was clipped by 5 bases and J by 5 bases, with 18 bases between them. Germline values: CDR1 SGHTA, CDR2 FQGTGA. The CDR3: CASSLTSGGWTEAFF. The sequenced part of the CDR3 DNA is TGTGCCAGCAGCCTCACGTCCGGGGGGTGGACTGAA.

This clone has a count of ten or more. The CDR3 extends 3 residues past the end of the read, so its final part is completed from the germline J gene. V gene TRBV30 combines with J gene TRBJ1-6, with a weak D call TRBD1 (6 bases). The V end was cut by 3 bases, the J end by 7 bases, with 10 bases between. This CDR3 is 13 amino acids long. Germline V gene data show CDR1 as GTSNPN and CDR2 as SVGIG (reference sequence). CDR3 amino acids: CAWSADRNSPLHF. Partial CDR3 DNA: TGTGCCTGGAGCGCAGACAGGAATTCACCC.

This clone was seen ten or more times. With the read ending 3 residues before the CDR3 end, the germline J gene is used to fill in that end. This sequence joins TRBV15 and TRBJ2-7, with D perhaps TRBD2 (6 bases). Germline values: CDR1 LNHNV, CDR2 YYDKDF (reference sequence). The CDR3 spans 15 residues. The V and J ends lost 4 bases and 2 bases respectively, with 15 bases between them. CDR3 sequence: CATSITAGGPYEQYF. The CDR3 bases that were read are TGTGCCACCAGCATAACAGCGGGCGGACCCTACGAG.

This clone was observed many times. The missing CDR3 end, 3 residues past where the read stops, is filled in from the germline J gene. The gene calls are TRBV4-1 and TRBJ2-1, with 9 positions matching TRBD2. This CDR3 is built from 18 residues. J was trimmed by 0 bases and V by 4 bases; bases with no gene match: 10. CDR1 and CDR2 from the germline V gene are MGHRA and YSYEKL. CDR3 protein: CASSPSYSSGASYNEQFF. CDR3 DNA (partial): TGCGCCAGCAGCCCCAGCTACTCTAGCGGGGCCTCCTACAATGAG.

There are many counts of this clone. The CDR3 end falls 3 residues outside the read, so it is completed with the germline J gene. The chain recombines TRBV19 with TRBJ1-1, with a tentative D call TRBD1 (5 bases). The CDR3 is 14 amino acids. Trimming took 3 bases from V and 5 from J, leaving 13 bases between them. Germline V gene lookup returns CDR1 LNHDA and CDR2 SQIVND (reference sequence). CDR3 DNA, as far as it was read: TGTGCCAGTAGTATTGGCAGGGCCGGTACTGAA. The encoded protein is CASSIGRAGTE. The entire CDR3 sequence reads CASSIGRAGTEAFF.

This clone turned up a few times. The germline gene is not matched at one end of the junction; a read error may be the cause. The CDR3 end falls 3 residues outside the read, so it is completed with the germline J gene. This sample includes further DNA sequences coding for the same CDR3. The genes are TRBV2 and TRBJ1-3, with D perhaps TRBD1 (6 bases). The CDR3 contains 14 residues. CDR1 and CDR2 (germline): SNHLY, FYNNEI. This CDR3 is CASSEGGPGNTIYF. The CDR3 bases that were read are TGTGCCAGCAGTGAGGGGGGGCCTGGAAACACG.

On this clone: Given a much more abundant clone one base away, this may be a read error. The read terminates 3 residues before the CDR3 end, so the remaining end is supplied by the germline J gene. This chain uses TRBV7-3 with TRBJ2-1; D gene ambiguous. The CDR3 has 11 amino acids. CDR1 and CDR2 (germline): SGHTA, FQGTGA. This CDR3 is CSSSFDNEQFF. The sequenced part of the CDR3 DNA is TGTTCCAGCAGCTTCGACAATGAG.